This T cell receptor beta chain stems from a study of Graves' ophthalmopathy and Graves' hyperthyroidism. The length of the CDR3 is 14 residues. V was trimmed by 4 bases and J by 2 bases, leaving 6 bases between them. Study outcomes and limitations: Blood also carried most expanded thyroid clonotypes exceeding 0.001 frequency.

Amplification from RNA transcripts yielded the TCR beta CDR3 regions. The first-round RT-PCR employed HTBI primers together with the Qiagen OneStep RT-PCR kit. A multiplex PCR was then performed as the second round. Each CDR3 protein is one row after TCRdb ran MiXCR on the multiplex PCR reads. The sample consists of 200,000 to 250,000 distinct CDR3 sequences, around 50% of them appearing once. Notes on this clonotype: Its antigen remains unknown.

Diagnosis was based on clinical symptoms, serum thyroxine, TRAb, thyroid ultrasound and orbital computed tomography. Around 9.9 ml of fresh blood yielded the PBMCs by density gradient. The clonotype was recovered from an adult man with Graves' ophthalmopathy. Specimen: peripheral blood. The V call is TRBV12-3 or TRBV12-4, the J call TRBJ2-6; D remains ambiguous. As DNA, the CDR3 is TGTGCCAGCAGTTCCCCTCCTGGGGCCAACGTCCTGACTTTC. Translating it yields CASSSPPGANVLTF.